This T cell receptor beta chain was captured in a study of OX40 agonist ivuxolimab in advanced cancers. Some background on the complete study: Ivuxolimab was a fully human IgG2 agonistic monoclonal antibody targeting the costimulatory receptor OX40 (CD134). Of the 50 to 55 patients in dose escalation, around 20 had hepatocellular carcinoma, about 15 had melanoma, 9 had renal cell carcinoma and 9 had head and neck cancer. The point of sequencing TCRbeta in the periphery was to test whether ivuxolimab changed TCR sequence diversity and drove clonal T-cell expansion. Partial responses occurred in three dose-escalation patients: two with cutaneous melanoma and one with hepatocellular carcinoma. Intravenous ivuxolimab was administered to patients every 2 weeks at six dose levels: 0.01, 0.1, 0.3, 1.5, 3 and 10 mg/kg. The monotherapy dose-escalation portion (N of about 52 patients) of the phase I ivuxolimab trial is reported in the paper. The dose-escalation cohort was about 87% male with a mean age of about 58 years, ranging from roughly 23 to 90. Patients were allowed to have had prior anti-PD-1, anti-PD-L1 or anti-CTLA-4 therapy, and approximately 39% of the dose-escalation patients had been treated with checkpoint inhibitors. The paper as a whole reports these results and caveats: The antigen specificity of the peripheral T cells that underwent clonal expansion was not determined. After ivuxolimab, CD8+ T cells had more expanded clones than CD4+ T cells on average. In the 0.1-3.0 mg/kg groups, partial responders were among the patients with the lowest normalized peripheral clonal expansion, particularly in CD8+ T cells. At doses from 0.1 to 3.0 mg/kg, clonal expansion was seen in both CD4+ and CD8+ blood T cells between baseline and week 6. Low levels of normalized T-cell clonal expansion were also seen in some nonresponding patients.

Relative to germline, V is 0 bases shorter and J is 2 bases shorter, with 8 bases between their ends. The CDR3 runs 15 amino acids, cysteine and phenylalanine included. Here the CDR3 DNA is all that survives: 45 bases in frame from base 1. CDR1 and CDR2 were assigned from the germline V gene as MNHEY and SVGAGI. Turning to this clone: The antigen this receptor binds is unknown. Within one base of it there is no much larger clone, and no base qualities were kept.

The trial excluded patients who had a history of autoimmune disease or were on systemic immunosuppression. Peripheral blood for TCR sequencing was drawn from every dose cohort at baseline, at cycle 4 day 1 and at cycle 7 day 1. The samples were drawn from a first-in-human, open-label, multicenter phase I dose-escalation trial of ivuxolimab. The trial enrolled adults with locally advanced or metastatic head and neck squamous cell, hepatocellular, melanoma or renal cell carcinoma. Before TCR sequencing, CD4+ T cells and CD8+ T cells from peripheral blood were sorted into separate populations. Genomic DNA was extracted from sorted cells for sequencing of the TCRbeta CDR3 region. The immunoSEQ Assay was used to sequence the TCRbeta CDR3 regions. TCRdb mirrors the immuneACCESS table, restricted to in-frame sequences. Some clones are absent from its copies; in checked studies, under half trace to an unresolved V gene, and the reason for the others is unknown. The table for this sample lists 45,000 to 60,000 clones; 70% to 80% of them were counted only once. The ten biggest clones cover over 2% of the sample.

This receptor was identified in an adult with an advanced solid tumor such as melanoma, head and neck, liver or kidney cancer. Source: CD4+ or CD8+ T cells sorted from blood, taken in a trial of the OX40 agonist ivuxolimab. The chain is assembled from TRBV6-5 and TRBJ1-3, with the D gene uncertain. CDR3 region: CASSYSGKAGNTIYF. The nucleotide sequence is given as TGTGCCAGCAGTTACTCGGGGAAGGCTGGAAACACCATATATTTT.